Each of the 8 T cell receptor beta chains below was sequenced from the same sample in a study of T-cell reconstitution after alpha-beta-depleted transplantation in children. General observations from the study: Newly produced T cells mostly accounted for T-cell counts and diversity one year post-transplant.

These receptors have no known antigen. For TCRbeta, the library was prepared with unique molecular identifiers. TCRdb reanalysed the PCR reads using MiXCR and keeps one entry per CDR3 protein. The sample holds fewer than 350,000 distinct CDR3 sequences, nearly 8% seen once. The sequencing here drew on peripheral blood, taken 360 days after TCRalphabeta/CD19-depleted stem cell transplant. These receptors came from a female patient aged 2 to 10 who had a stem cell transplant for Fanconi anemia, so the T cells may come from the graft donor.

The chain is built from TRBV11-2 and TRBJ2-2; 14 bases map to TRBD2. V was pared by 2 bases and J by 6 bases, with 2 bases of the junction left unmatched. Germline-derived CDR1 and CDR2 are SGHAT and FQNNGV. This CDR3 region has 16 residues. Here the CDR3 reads CASSLLTSGRAGELFF. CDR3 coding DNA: TGTGCCAGCAGCTTACTGACTAGCGGGAGGGCCGGGGAGCTGTTTTTT.

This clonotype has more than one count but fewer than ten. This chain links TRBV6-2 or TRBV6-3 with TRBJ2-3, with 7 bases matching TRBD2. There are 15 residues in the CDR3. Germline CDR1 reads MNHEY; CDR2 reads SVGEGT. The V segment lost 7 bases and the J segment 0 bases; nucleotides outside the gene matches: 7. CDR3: CASTTGRLSTDTQYF. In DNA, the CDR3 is TGTGCCAGCACGACCGGGAGGTTGAGCACAGATACGCAGTATTTT.

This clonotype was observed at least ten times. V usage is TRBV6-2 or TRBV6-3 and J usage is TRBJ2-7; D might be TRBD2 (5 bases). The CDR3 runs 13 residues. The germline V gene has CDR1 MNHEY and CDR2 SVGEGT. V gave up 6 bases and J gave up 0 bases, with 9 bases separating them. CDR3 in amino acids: CASSRGSSYEQYF. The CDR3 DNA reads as TGTGCCAGCAGCCGGGGTAGCTCCTACGAGCAGTACTTC.

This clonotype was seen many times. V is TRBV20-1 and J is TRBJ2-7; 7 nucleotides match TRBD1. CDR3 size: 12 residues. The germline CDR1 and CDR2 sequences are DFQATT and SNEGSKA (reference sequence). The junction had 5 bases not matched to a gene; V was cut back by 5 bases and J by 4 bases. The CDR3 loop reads CSAGGQNYEQYF. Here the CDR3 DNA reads TGCAGTGCTGGGGGACAGAATTACGAGCAGTACTTC.

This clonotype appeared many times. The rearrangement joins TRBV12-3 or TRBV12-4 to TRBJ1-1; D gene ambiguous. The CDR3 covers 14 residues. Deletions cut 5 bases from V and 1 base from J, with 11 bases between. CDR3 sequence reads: CASSPWTENTEAFF. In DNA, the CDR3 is TGTGCCAGCAGTCCTTGGACTGAGAACACTGAAGCTTTCTTT.

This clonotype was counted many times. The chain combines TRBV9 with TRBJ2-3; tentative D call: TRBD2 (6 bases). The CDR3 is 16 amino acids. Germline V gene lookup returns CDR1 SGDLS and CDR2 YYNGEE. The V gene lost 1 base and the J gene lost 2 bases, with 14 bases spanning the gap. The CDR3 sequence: CASSVWGLISTDTQYF. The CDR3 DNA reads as TGTGCCAGCAGCGTATGGGGACTCATTTCCACAGATACGCAGTATTTT. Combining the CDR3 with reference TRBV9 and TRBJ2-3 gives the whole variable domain DSGVTQTPKHLITATGQRVTLRCSPRSGDLSVYWYQQSLDQGLQFLIQYYNGEERAKGNILERFSAQQFPDLHSELNLSSLELGDSALYFCASSVWGLISTDTQYFGPGTRLTVL.

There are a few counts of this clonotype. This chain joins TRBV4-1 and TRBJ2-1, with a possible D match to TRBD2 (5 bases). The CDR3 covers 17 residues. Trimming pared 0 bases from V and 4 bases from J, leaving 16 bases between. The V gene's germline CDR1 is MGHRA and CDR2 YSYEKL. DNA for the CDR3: TGCGCCAGCAGCCAAGACCCGGCCACCGCGGGTTACAATGAGCAGTTCTTC. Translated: CASSQDPATAGYNEQFF.

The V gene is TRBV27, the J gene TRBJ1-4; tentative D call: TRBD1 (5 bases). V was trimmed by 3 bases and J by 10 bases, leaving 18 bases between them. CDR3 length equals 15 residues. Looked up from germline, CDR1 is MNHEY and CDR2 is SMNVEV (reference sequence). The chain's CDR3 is CASSLSRDRGAKLFF. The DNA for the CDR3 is TGTGCCAGCAGTTTGTCCCGGGACCGCGGGGCAAAACTGTTTTTT.